This TCR beta chain emerged from a study of Ad26.COV2.S vaccination and SARS-CoV-2 variants. Sequencing used immunoSEQ multiplex PCR; TCRdb keeps in-frame clones, though not all of them. The repertoire consists of more than 120,000 clones, with about nine tenths occurring once and the leading ten covering less than 6%. CDR1 is SGHRS and CDR2 is YFSETQ in the germline V gene. This CDR3 is built from 16 residues. Trimming cost V 4 bases and J 2 bases, with 15 bases left between them. The study, taken as a whole, reports: With respect to non-spike TCR breadth, vaccine and placebo recipients were similar. Higher spike-specific TCR breadth was found in vaccine recipients than in placebo recipients. Reportedly, spike-specific CD8+ and CD4+ T cell responses achieved substantial breadth once vaccination had taken place. From the TCR breadth and depth analyses, total T cell responses may have been underestimated.

This clone occurred once. The antigen is not known. The receptor was isolated from a human donor who had recovered from COVID-19. This specimen was peripheral blood, taken after recovery from COVID-19. The chain combines TRBV5-1 with TRBJ2-2; tentatively, D is TRBD2 (7 bases). CDR3 DNA sequence: TGCGCCAGCAGCCGGGGCGGGGGCTCAAACACCGGGGAGCTGTTTTTT. This sequence encodes CASSRGGGSNTGELFF.